This T cell receptor beta chain was observed in a study of breast tumors, draining lymph nodes, adjacent tissues. Study results and limitations: Tumors had less TCR diversity than lymph nodes, more than nontumor tissue. Luminal-like breast cancer showed significantly higher tumor–nontumor repertoire similarity than basal-like. The data were judged consistent with most tumor T cells coming from lymph node and expanding in tumor.

Trimming took off 6 bases at V and 9 bases at J, with 12 bases between the two ends. CDR3 size: 12 residues. Per the germline V gene, CDR1 is MNHNY and CDR2 is SVGAGI (reference sequence). Using its own MiXCR run on the multiplex PCR reads, TCRdb lists one record per CDR3 protein. This sample has tens of thousands of distinct CDR3 sequences, with around 30% found just once. A note on this clonotype: The antigen is undetermined. It may be a read error: a sequence one base away is much more abundant.

Axillary draining lymph nodes of breast cancer patients supplied the node samples. This sequence joins TRBV6-6 and TRBJ2-1; D is ambiguous. This receptor was obtained from a female donor with breast cancer. Some clones in this sample may be carry-over from other donors' samples. The sequencing sample was made of axillary lymph node tissue. This CDR3 reads CASSPRVGEQFF. CDR3 nucleotides: TGTGCCAGCAGCCCCCGGGTCGGTGAGCAGTTCTTC.